This TCR beta chain was recovered during a study of control samples from healthy donors and cancer patients. Profiled with immunoSEQ multiplex PCR; TCRdb holds only in-frame clones, not every one. The table includes about 250,000 clones, roughly four fifths detected once. Trimming removed 5 bases at V and 2 bases at J, with 7 bases between. The CDR3 consists of 13 residues. The V gene is TRBV12-3 or TRBV12-4, the J gene TRBJ1-3, with D hard to call. What was sequenced was PBMCs. The sequence was collected from a woman aged 55 to 70 with lung cancer. The CDR3 here is CASSLGPGNTIYF. The CDR3 DNA reads TGTGCCAGCAGTCTAGGGCCTGGAAACACCATATATTTT.